This TCR beta chain was observed in a study of PD-L1 blockade in urothelial cancer. On the study more broadly: Blood analyses occurred 3 weeks (second dose) and 6 weeks post treatment start. Reported median T cell count for blood samples was 120,000 to 150,000.

Of note for this clone: The antigen is unknown.

From germline, CDR1 is SGHRS and CDR2 YFSETQ. V lost 0 bases to trimming and J lost 10 bases, with 14 bases between them. There are 14 residues in the CDR3. Pretreatment sampling and on-treatment sampling together yielded between 1 and 8 samples for each patient. General study findings and limits: Better survival was predicted by below-median pretreatment blood TCR clonality.

TCRdb's table, derived via immunoSEQ multiplex PCR, lists solely in-frame clones and lacks some. The sample yields 33,000 or so clones, almost 85% seen once. This specimen was PBMCs, taken around atezolizumab (anti-PD-L1) treatment. This chain joins TRBV5-1 and TRBJ2-1; maybe TRBD2 (5 bases). The sequence came from a man aged 65-85 years with urothelial cancer. The CDR3 nucleotides read TGCGCCAGCAGCTTGGAGCCGGGTTCGGGAGAGCAGTTCTTC. Its translation is CASSLEPGSGEQFF.